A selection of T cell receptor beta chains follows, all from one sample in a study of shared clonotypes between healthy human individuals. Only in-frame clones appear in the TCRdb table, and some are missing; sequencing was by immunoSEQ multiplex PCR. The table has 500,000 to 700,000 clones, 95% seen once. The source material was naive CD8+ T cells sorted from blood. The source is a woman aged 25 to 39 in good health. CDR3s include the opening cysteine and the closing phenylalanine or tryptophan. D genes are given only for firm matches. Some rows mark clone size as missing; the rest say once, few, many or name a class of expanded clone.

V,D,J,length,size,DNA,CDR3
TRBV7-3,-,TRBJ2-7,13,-,TGTGCCAGCAGCTCGGTGACAGGTCACGAGCAGTACTTC,CASSSVTGHEQYF
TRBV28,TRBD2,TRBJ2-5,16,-,TGTGCCAGCAGTTTATCGCGGGAGGGCCGGGGGGAGACCCAGTACTTC,CASSLSREGRGETQYF
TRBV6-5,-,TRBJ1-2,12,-,TGTGCCAGCAGTTACCCGGCCGGTGGCTACACCTTC,CASSYPAGGYTF
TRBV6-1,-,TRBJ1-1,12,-,TGTGCCAGCAGTGAAGTTAGGACTGAAGCTTTCTTT,CASSEVRTEAFF
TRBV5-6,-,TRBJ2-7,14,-,TGTGCCAGCAGCTTCGGGACGGAATACTACGAGCAGTACTTC,CASSFGTEYYEQYF
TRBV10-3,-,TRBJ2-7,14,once,TGTGCCATCAGTGAGTCTGCCAACTCCTACGAGCAGTACTTC,CAISESANSYEQYF
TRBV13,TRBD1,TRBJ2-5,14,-,TGTGCCAGCAGCGGGGACAGGGGGACGGCGGCCCAGTACTTC,CASSGDRGTAAQYF
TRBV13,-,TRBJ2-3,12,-,TGTGCCAGCAGCTTAGAGTCGGATACGCAGTATTTT,CASSLESDTQYF
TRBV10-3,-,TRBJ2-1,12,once,TGTGCCATCAGTGAGATGAGGGAGGAGCAGTTCTTC,CAISEMREEQFF
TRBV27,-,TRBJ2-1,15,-,TGTGCCAGCAGTTTCAGGGAGGCCGGTGACAATGAGCAGTTCTTC,CASSFREAGDNEQFF
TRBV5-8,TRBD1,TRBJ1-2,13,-,TGTGCCAACCCGGGACAGGGGGTTTATGGCTACACCTTC,CANPGQGVYGYTF
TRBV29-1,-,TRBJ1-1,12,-,TGCAGCGTCCGGGGGTCTGCCACTGAAGCTTTCTTT,CSVRGSATEAFF
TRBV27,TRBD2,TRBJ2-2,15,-,TGTGCCAGCAGTCAGGGACTAGCGGGAGCCGGGGAGCTGTTTTTT,CASSQGLAGAGELFF
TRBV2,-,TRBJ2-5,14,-,TGTGCCAGCAGACTACGACAGGTCCAAGAGACCCAGTACTTC,CASRLRQVQETQYF
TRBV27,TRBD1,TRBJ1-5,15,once,TGTGCCAGCTCGCGGGACAGTTATAGCAATCAGCCCCAGCATTTT,CASSRDSYSNQPQHF
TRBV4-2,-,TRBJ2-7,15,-,TGTGCCAGCAGCCAAGGGCTAGCATATATCTACGAGCAGTACTTC,CASSQGLAYIYEQYF
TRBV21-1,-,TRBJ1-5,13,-,TGTGCCAGCAGCGGGCGGAAAAATCAGCCCCAGCATTTT,CASSGRKNQPQHF
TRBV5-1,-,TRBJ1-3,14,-,TGCGCCAGCAGCTTCGACCGCCCGGATGGCACCATATATTTT,CASSFDRPDGTIYF
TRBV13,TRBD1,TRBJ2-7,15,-,TGTGCCAGCAGCCCAATTGGACAGGGGGCCTACGAGCAGTACTTC,CASSPIGQGAYEQYF
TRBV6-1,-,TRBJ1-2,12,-,TGTGCCAGCGGGGGGGTTCTCGAGGGCTACACCTTC,CASGGVLEGYTF
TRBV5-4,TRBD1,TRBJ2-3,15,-,TGTGCCAGCAGGGAGGGACAGGGGCCCACAGATACGCAGTATTTT,CASREGQGPTDTQYF
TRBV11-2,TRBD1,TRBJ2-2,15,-,TGTGCCAGCAGAGGGGGACAGTCGGGCACCGGGGAGCTGTTTTTT,CASRGGQSGTGELFF
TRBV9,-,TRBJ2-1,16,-,TGTGCCAGCAGCGTAGCTGCTGGAGTCGGGGGCAATGAGCAGTTCTTC,CASSVAAGVGGNEQFF